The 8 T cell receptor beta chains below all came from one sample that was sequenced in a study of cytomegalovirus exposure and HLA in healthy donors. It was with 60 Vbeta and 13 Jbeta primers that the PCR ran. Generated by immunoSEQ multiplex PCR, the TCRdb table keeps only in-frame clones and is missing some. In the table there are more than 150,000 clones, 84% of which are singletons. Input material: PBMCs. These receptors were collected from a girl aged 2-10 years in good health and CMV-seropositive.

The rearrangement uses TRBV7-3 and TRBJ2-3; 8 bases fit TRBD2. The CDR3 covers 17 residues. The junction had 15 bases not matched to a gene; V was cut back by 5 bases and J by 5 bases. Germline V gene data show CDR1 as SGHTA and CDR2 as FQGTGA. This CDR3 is CASSLYGRAGGRDTQYF. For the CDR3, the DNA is TGTGCCAGCAGCCTATACGGTCGTGCGGGAGGTCGAGATACGCAGTATTTT.

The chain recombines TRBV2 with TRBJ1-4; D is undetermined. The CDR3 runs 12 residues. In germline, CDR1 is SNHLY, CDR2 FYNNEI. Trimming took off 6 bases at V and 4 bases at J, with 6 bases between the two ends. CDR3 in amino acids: CASRRGNEKLFF. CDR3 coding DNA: TGTGCCAGCAGGCGGGGTAATGAAAAACTGTTTTTT.

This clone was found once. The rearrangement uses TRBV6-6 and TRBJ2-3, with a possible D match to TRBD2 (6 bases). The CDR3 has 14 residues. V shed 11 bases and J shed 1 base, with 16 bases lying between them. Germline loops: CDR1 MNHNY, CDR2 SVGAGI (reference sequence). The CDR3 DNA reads TGTGCCCACGCCCCACCGGGAGGCACAGATACGCAGTATTTT. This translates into CAHAPPGGTDTQYF.

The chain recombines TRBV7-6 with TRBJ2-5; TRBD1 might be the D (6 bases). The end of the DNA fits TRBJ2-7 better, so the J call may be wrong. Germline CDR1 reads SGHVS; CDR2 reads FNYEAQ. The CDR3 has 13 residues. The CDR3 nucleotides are TGTGCCAGCAGCTTGGGGGACACCTACGAGCAGTACTTC. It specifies CASSLGDTYEQYF.

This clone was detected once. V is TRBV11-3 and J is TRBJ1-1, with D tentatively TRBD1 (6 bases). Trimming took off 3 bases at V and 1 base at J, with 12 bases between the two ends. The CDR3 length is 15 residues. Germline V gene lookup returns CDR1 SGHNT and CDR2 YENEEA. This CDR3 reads CASSFPGVGNTEAFF. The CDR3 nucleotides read TGTGCCAGCAGCTTCCCAGGGGTGGGGAACACTGAAGCTTTCTTT.

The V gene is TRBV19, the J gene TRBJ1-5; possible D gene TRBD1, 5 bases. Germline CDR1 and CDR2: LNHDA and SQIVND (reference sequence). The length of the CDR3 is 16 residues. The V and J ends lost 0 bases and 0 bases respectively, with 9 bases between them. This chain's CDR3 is CASSIDRTYSNQPQHF. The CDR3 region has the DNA TGTGCCAGTAGTATAGATAGGACATATAGCAATCAGCCCCAGCATTTT.

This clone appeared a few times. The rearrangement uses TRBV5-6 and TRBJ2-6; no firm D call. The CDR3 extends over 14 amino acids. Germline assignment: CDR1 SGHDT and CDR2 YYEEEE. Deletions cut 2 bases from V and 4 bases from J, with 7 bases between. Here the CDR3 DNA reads TGTGCCAGCAGCTTAAGAGCAGGGGCCAACGTCCTGACTTTC. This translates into CASSLRAGANVLTF.

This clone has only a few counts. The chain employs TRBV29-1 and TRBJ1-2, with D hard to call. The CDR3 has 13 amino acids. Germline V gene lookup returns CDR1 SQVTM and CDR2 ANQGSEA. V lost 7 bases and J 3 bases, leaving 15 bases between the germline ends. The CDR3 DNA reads TGCAGCGCCATACACGGGATAGACTATGGCTACACCTTC. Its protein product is CSAIHGIDYGYTF.